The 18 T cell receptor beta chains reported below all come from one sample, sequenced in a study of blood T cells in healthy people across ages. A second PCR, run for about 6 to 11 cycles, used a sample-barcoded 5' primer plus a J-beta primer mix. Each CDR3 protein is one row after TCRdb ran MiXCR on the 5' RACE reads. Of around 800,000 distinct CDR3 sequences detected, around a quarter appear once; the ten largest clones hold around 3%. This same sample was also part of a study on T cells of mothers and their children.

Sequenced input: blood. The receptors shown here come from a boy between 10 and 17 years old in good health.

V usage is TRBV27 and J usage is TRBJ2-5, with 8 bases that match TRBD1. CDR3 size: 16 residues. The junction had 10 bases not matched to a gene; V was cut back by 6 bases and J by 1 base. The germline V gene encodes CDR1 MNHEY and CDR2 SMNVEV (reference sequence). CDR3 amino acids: CASRQRTGTGQETQYF. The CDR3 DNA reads TGTGCCAGCAGACAGCGTACCGGGACAGGCCAAGAGACCCAGTACTTC.

The CDR3 sequence: CASSQAGFISEQYF. The CDR3 region has the DNA TGCGCCAGCAGCCAAGCGGGTTTCATTTCCGAGCAGTACTTC. V usage is TRBV4-1 and J usage is TRBJ2-7; no firm D call. V was pared by 1 base and J by 6 bases, with 13 bases between. Germline CDR1 MGHRA, CDR2 YSYEKL. This CDR3 has 14 residues.

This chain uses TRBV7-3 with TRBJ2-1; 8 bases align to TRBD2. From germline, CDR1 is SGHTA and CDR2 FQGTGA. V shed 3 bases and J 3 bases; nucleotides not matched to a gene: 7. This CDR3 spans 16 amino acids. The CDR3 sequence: CASSFLGGAVYNEQFF. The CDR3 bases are TGTGCCAGCAGCTTCCTCGGGGGGGCCGTCTACAATGAGCAGTTCTTC.

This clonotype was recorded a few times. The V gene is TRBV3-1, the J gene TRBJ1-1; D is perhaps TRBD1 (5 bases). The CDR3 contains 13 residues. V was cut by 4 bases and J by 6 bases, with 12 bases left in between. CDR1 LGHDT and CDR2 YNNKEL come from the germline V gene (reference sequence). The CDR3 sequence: CASSPGVGAEAFF. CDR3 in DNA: TGTGCCAGCAGCCCGGGGGTGGGCGCTGAAGCTTTCTTT.

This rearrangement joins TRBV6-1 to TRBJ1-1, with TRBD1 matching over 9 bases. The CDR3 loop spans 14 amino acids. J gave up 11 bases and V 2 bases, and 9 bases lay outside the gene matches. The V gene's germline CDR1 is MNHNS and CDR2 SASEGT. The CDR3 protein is CASSEFRTGVHAFF. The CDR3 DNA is TGTGCCAGCAGTGAATTTCGGACAGGGGTTCACGCTTTCTTT.

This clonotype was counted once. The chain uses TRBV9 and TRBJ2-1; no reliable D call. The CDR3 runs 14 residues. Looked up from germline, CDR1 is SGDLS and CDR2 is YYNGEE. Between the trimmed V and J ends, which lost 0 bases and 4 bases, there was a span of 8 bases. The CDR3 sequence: CASSVVVGYNEQFF. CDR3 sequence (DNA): TGTGCCAGCAGCGTAGTAGTGGGGTACAATGAGCAGTTCTTC.

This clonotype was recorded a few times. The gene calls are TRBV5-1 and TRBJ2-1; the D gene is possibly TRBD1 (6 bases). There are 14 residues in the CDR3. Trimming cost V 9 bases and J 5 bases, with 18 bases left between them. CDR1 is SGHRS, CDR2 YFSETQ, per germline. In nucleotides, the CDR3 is TGCGCCACCGCCATGCAGGGGCCCCACAATGAGCAGTTCTTC. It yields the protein CATAMQGPHNEQFF.

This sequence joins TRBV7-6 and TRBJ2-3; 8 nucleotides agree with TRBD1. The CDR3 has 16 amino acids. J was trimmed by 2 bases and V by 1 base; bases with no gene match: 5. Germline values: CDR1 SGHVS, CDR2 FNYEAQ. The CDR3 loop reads CASSLGPRGPTDTQYF. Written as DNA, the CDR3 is TGTGCCAGCAGCTTAGGCCCCAGGGGGCCCACAGATACGCAGTATTTT.

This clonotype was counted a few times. CDR3 nucleotide sequence: TGCAGTGCTAGTTTGGGAGCCCAGTACTTC. It encodes CSASLGAQYF. The chain carries TRBV20-1 and TRBJ2-5, with a possible D match to TRBD2 (5 bases). The CDR3 contains 10 residues. V was clipped by 3 bases and J by 9 bases, with 8 bases between them. Germline V CDR1 and CDR2: DFQATT, SNEGSKA (reference sequence).

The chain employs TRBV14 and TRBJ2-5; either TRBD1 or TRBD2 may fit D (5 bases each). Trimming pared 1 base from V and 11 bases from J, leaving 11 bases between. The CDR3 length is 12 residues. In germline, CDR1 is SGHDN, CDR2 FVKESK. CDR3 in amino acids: CASSQAGWEQYF. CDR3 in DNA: TGTGCCAGCAGCCAAGCAGGGTGGGAGCAGTACTTC.

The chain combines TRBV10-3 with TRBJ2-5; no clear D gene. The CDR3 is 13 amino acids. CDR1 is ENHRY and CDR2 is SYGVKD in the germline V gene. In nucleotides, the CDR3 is TGTTCTTACTCGGCAGGCGACCTGGAGACCCAGTACTTC. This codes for CSYSAGDLETQYF.

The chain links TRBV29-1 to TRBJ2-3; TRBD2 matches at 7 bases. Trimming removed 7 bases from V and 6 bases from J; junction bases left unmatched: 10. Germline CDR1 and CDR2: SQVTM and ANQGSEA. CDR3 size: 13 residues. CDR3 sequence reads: CSALRGGPDTQYF. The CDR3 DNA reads TGCAGCGCCTTGCGGGGAGGGCCCGATACGCAGTATTTT.

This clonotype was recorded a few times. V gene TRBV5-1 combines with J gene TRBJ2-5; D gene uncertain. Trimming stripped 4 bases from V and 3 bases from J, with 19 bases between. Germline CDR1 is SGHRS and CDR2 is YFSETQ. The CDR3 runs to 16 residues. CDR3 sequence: CASSTLRHDLKETQYF. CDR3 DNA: TGCGCCAGCAGCACCCTCCGACACGACCTAAAAGAGACCCAGTACTTC.

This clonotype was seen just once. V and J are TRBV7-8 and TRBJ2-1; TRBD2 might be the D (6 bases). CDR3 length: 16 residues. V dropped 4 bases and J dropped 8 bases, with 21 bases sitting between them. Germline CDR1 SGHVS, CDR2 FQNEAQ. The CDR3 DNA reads TGTGCCAGCAGCTCCTTCCGGAGGGGCCGGTTCGATGAGCAGTTCTTC. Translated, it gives CASSSFRRGRFDEQFF.

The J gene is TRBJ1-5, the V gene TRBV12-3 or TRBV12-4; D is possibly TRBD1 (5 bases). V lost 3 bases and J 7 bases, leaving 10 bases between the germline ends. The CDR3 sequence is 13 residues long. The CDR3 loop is CASSFGGTQPQHF. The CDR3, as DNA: TGTGCCAGCAGTTTCGGGGGAACGCAGCCCCAGCATTTT.

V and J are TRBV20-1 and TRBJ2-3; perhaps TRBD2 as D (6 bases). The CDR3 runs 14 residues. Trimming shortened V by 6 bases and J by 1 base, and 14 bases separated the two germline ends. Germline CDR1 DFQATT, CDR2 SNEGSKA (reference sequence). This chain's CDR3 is CSASPPSGTDTQYF. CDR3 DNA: TGCAGTGCAAGCCCCCCTAGCGGCACAGATACGCAGTATTTT.

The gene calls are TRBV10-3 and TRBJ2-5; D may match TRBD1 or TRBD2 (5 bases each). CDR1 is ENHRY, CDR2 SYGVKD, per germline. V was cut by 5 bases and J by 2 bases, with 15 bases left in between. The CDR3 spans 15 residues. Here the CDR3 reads CAISRGPVPQETQYF. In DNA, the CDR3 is TGTGCCATCAGTAGGGGACCCGTCCCACAAGAGACCCAGTACTTC.

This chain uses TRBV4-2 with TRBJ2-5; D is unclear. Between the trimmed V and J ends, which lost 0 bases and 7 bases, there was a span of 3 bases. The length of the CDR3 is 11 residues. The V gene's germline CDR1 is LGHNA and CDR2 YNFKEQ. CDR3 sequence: CASSQDRTQYF. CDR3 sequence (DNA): TGTGCCAGCAGCCAAGATCGGACCCAGTACTTC.